What follows are 26 T cell receptor beta chains derived from one specimen sequenced in a study of blood T cell repertoires in COVID-19. Sequencing was performed with immunoSEQ multiplex PCR; in TCRdb, only in-frame clones are kept and a portion is missing. Of tens of thousands of clones in the sample, 85% were seen once. The material sequenced was peripheral blood. The source is a man aged 80 or over with acute or convalescent COVID-19.

In its sample, this clone was seen many times. The chain is built from TRBV28 and TRBJ2-2; D possibly corresponds to TRBD2 (5 bases). The CDR3 is 15 amino acids. Trimming shortened V by 5 bases and J by 1 base, and 11 bases separated the two germline ends. Germline CDR1 reads MDHEN; CDR2 reads SYDVKM. CDR3 sequence (DNA): TGTGCCAGCAGTCTCGAGGGCTGGAACACCGGGGAGCTGTTTTTT. This encodes CASSLEGWNTGELFF. The full variable domain, in which reference TRBV28 and TRBJ2-2 provide the parts outside the CDR3, is DVKVTQSSRYLVKRTGEKVFLECVQDMDHENMFWYRQDPGLGLRLIYFSYDVKMKEKGDIPEGYSVSREKKERFSLILESASTNQTSMYLCASSLEGWNTGELFFGEGSRLTVL.

This chain uses TRBV5-1 with TRBJ2-7; TRBD1 is a possible D gene (5 bases). This CDR3 contains 14 residues. The ends were cut back, 4 bases at V and 1 base at J, with 12 bases in the middle. From germline, CDR1 is SGHRS and CDR2 YFSETQ. The CDR3 spells CASSLRTQSYEQYF. In DNA form, the CDR3 reads TGCGCCAGCAGCCTGAGGACACAATCCTACGAGCAGTACTTC.

This rearrangement joins TRBV7-2 to TRBJ1-3; unclear D gene. The V end lost 5 bases, the J end lost 6 bases, and 5 bases lay between the germline ends. CDR1 and CDR2 from the germline V gene are SGHTA and FQGNSA. This CDR3 comprises 11 residues. The CDR3 spells CASSAKNTIYF. For the CDR3, the DNA is TGTGCCAGCAGCGCGAAAAACACCATATATTTT.

The genes are TRBV25-1 and TRBJ2-5; D uncertain. V dropped 0 bases and J dropped 2 bases, with 7 bases sitting between them. Germline V gives CDR1 MGHDK, CDR2 SYGVNS. The CDR3 covers 14 residues. CDR3 bases: TGTGCCAGCAGTGAATATGGGCTTCAAGAGACCCAGTACTTC. As protein: CASSEYGLQETQYF.

The rearrangement links TRBV6-5 to TRBJ2-5, with a possible D match to TRBD2 (5 bases). The CDR3 sequence is 13 residues long. Trimming cost V 10 bases and J 4 bases, with 16 bases left between them. Germline V gives CDR1 MNHEY, CDR2 SVGAGI. The CDR3 loop reads CAIGMMGRETQYF. The CDR3 DNA reads TGTGCCATTGGGATGATGGGGAGAGAGACCCAGTACTTC.

The chain recombines TRBV2 with TRBJ2-6; TRBD1 agrees at 12 bases. CDR1 is SNHLY and CDR2 is FYNNEI in the germline V gene. With 8 bases clipped from V and 3 bases from J, the junction kept 11 bases outside the gene matches. The CDR3 contains 18 residues. The CDR3, as DNA: TGTGCCAGCTCGGCCACGGGACAGGGGGCGATTGGGGCCAACGTCCTGACTTTC. It is translated as CASSATGQGAIGANVLTF.

The V and J genes are TRBV19 and TRBJ2-4; 7 bases are shared with TRBD1. The CDR3 spans 18 residues. Germline V CDR1 and CDR2: LNHDA, SQIVND (reference sequence). V lost 1 base and J lost 0; bases outside the gene matches: 9. CDR3 DNA: TGTGCCAGTAGTATAGTCGGAAGAGGGGGCGCAGCCAAAAACATTCAGTACTTC. As protein: CASSIVGRGGAAKNIQYF.

The genes are TRBV10-2 and TRBJ2-7, with 9 positions matching TRBD2. With V trimmed by 4 bases and J by 7 bases, 8 bases remained unmatched. This CDR3 is 14 amino acids long. CDR1 and CDR2 from the germline V gene are WSHSY and SAAADI. In DNA form, the CDR3 reads TGCGCCAGCAGTGGCGGGGGGGCGGTCGGTGAGCAGTACTTC. It specifies CASSGGGAVGEQYF.

This chain uses TRBV5-4 with TRBJ2-3, with 14 positions matching TRBD2. CDR1 and CDR2 (germline): SGHNT, YYREEE (reference sequence). V gave up 1 base and J gave up 0 bases; unmatched junction bases: 1. This CDR3 contains 17 residues. The CDR3 protein is CASSLRLAGGSTDTQYF. In nucleotides, the CDR3 is TGTGCCAGCAGCTTGAGACTAGCGGGGGGGAGCACAGATACGCAGTATTTT.

This rearrangement joins TRBV27 to TRBJ2-7, with 11 bases fitting TRBD1. J lost 4 bases, V lost 2 bases, and 10 bases had no gene match. Germline-derived CDR1 and CDR2 are MNHEY and SMNVEV (reference sequence). This CDR3 contains 17 residues. CDR3 sequence reads: CASSLRTGTGGEYEQYF. CDR3 bases: TGTGCCAGCAGTTTACGGACCGGGACAGGGGGTGAGTACGAGCAGTACTTC.

The chain employs TRBV10-3 and TRBJ1-2; the match to TRBD1 covers 7 bases. The ends lost 10 bases at V and 0 bases at J; junction bases unmatched: 14. Germline loops: CDR1 ENHRY, CDR2 SYGVKD. This CDR3 comprises 16 residues. In DNA form, the CDR3 reads TGTGCCACCGAACCGGGACAGCTAAATACTAACTATGGCTACACCTTC. Translated: CATEPGQLNTNYGYTF.

V usage is TRBV28 and J usage is TRBJ1-3, with D perhaps matching TRBD1 (6 bases). Per germline, CDR1 MDHEN and CDR2 SYDVKM. V was clipped by 3 bases and J by 1 base, with 13 bases between them. This CDR3 region has 16 residues. CDR3 sequence: CASSFQQGYSGNTIYF. CDR3 DNA sequence: TGTGCCAGCAGTTTCCAACAGGGTTATTCTGGAAACACCATATATTTT.

V is TRBV7-2 and J is TRBJ1-5; the D gene is possibly TRBD1 (6 bases). The CDR3 spans 15 residues. The germline V gene has CDR1 SGHTA and CDR2 FQGNSA. V lost 1 base and J 0 bases, leaving 7 bases between the germline ends. This CDR3 reads CASSLVDSSNQPQHF. The CDR3, as DNA: TGTGCCAGCAGCTTAGTGGACAGTAGCAATCAGCCCCAGCATTTT.

The V gene is TRBV6-5, the J gene TRBJ1-1; tentative D call: TRBD1 (6 bases). V shed 2 bases and J shed 0 bases, with 10 bases lying between them. CDR3 length equals 15 residues. Germline-derived CDR1 and CDR2 are MNHEY and SVGAGI. CDR3 loop: CASSYLQGVNTEAFF. For the CDR3, the DNA is TGTGCCAGCAGTTACCTACAGGGAGTGAACACTGAAGCTTTCTTT.

The chain uses TRBV27 and TRBJ2-4, with 9 bases matching TRBD2. The CDR3 extends over 19 amino acids. The V and J ends lost 2 bases and 0 bases, in that order; junction bases with no gene match: 11. Per germline, CDR1 MNHEY and CDR2 SMNVEV (reference sequence). CDR3 protein: CASSLAGTSPSLAKNIQYF. The CDR3 nucleotides read TGTGCCAGCAGTTTAGCGGGGACTAGCCCCTCGCTAGCCAAAAACATTCAGTACTTC.

The chain couples TRBV11-3 to TRBJ2-7; 10 bases fit TRBD1. The germline V gene encodes CDR1 SGHNT and CDR2 YENEEA. V dropped 4 bases and J dropped 6; count of bases not matched to a gene: 9. This CDR3 contains 15 residues. CDR3 region: CASSYFRDRGSEQYF. CDR3 nucleotide sequence: TGTGCCAGCAGCTATTTTCGGGACAGGGGTTCCGAGCAGTACTTC.

The chain recombines TRBV28 with TRBJ2-7; TRBD1 aligns across 9 bases. J gave up 6 bases and V 6 bases, and 12 bases lay outside the gene matches. CDR1 is MDHEN and CDR2 is SYDVKM in the germline V gene. The CDR3 contains 15 residues. The CDR3: CASSPPGQGETEQYF. CDR3 nucleotides: TGTGCCAGCAGCCCTCCGGGACAGGGTGAGACCGAGCAGTACTTC.

The chain couples TRBV9 to TRBJ1-3; D not certain. Germline CDR1 reads SGDLS; CDR2 reads YYNGEE. Deletions cut 3 bases from V and 0 bases from J, with 22 bases between. The CDR3 totals 19 residues. The CDR3 region has the DNA TGTGCCAGCAGCGACAGTTCGCCACCGGGAGCCCTCTCTGGAAACACCATATATTTT. Its translation: CASSDSSPPGALSGNTIYF.

The rearrangement uses TRBV28 and TRBJ2-4; TRBD1 might be the D (6 bases). There are 15 residues in the CDR3. Germline V gene sequence: CDR1 MDHEN, CDR2 SYDVKM. Trimming left V 2 bases short and J 2 bases short, with 10 bases between. This chain's CDR3 is CASSLQGISKNIQYF. The CDR3 DNA is TGTGCCAGCAGTTTACAGGGGATCTCCAAAAACATTCAGTACTTC.

V is TRBV28 and J is TRBJ1-5, with 9 positions matching TRBD1. J gave up 6 bases and V 5 bases, and 11 bases lay outside the gene matches. Germline CDR1 MDHEN, CDR2 SYDVKM. This CDR3 has 16 amino acids. The CDR3 sequence is CASSNTGTGKPQPQHF. The CDR3 DNA follows: TGTGCCAGCAGTAATACCGGGACAGGGAAGCCTCAGCCCCAGCATTTT.

The CDR3: CASSHLDRGQVYGYTF. CDR3 sequence (DNA): TGTGCCAGCAGCCATTTGGACAGGGGGCAGGTTTATGGCTACACCTTC. The J gene is TRBJ1-2, the V gene TRBV3-1 (or the pseudogene TRBV3-2); 11 bases match TRBD1. The CDR3 extends over 16 amino acids. Germline trimming cut 3 bases from V and 5 bases from J; bases unmatched to any gene: 8. The V gene's germline CDR1 is LGHDT and CDR2 YNNKEL (reference sequence).

The J gene is TRBJ2-3, the V gene TRBV19; the match to TRBD1 covers 7 bases. There are 16 residues in the CDR3. Germline V gene data show CDR1 as LNHDA and CDR2 as SQIVND (reference sequence). The V segment lost 5 bases and the J segment 0 bases; nucleotides outside the gene matches: 8. Here the CDR3 reads CASSFNRGTSTDTQYF. The DNA for the CDR3 is TGTGCCAGTAGTTTCAACAGGGGTACTAGCACAGATACGCAGTATTTT.

V is TRBV27 and J is TRBJ1-2; 9 positions agree with TRBD1. Germline values: CDR1 MNHEY, CDR2 SMNVEV (reference sequence). CDR3 length equals 16 residues. V was clipped by 6 bases and J by 4 bases; unmatched bases: 12. The CDR3 DNA follows: TGTGCCAGCAGCTTTTTTTCGGGACAGGGACCCTATGGCTACACCTTC. It encodes CASSFFSGQGPYGYTF.

The V call is TRBV24-1, the J call TRBJ2-1; D is perhaps TRBD2 (5 bases). The germline V gene encodes CDR1 KGHDR and CDR2 SFDVKD. Trimming stripped 4 bases from V and 1 base from J, with 16 bases between. This CDR3 contains 17 residues. The DNA for the CDR3 is TGTGCCACCAGTGACCCCAAGGAGGTGAGGTCCTACAATGAGCAGTTCTTC. It encodes CATSDPKEVRSYNEQFF.

The J gene is TRBJ2-2, the V gene TRBV6-1; tentative D call: TRBD1 (6 bases). Between the trimmed V and J ends, which lost 3 bases and 6 bases, there was a span of 17 bases. CDR1 is MNHNS, CDR2 SASEGT, per germline. This CDR3 is 16 amino acids long. The CDR3 sequence: CASSDRQVAGPGELFF. CDR3 nucleotide sequence: TGTGCCAGCAGTGACCGACAGGTCGCAGGACCCGGGGAGCTGTTTTTT.

This CDR3 is CASSLTRIADEQYF. The DNA for the CDR3 is TGTGCCAGCAGCTTAACCAGGATTGCCGACGAGCAGTACTTC. The J gene is TRBJ2-7, the V gene TRBV7-3; D is ambiguous. Trimming removed 0 bases at V and 5 bases at J, with 11 bases between. Per the germline V gene, CDR1 is SGHTA and CDR2 is FQGTGA. CDR3 length equals 14 residues.